These 5 T cell receptor beta chains were all obtained from the same sample, sequenced in a study of blood T cell repertoires in COVID-19. Generated by immunoSEQ multiplex PCR, the TCRdb table keeps only in-frame clones and is missing some. The sample lists 200,000 to 250,000 clones; about 90% were seen once. The sample taken for sequencing was peripheral blood. The receptors stem from a woman aged 60-75 years with acute or convalescent COVID-19.

This chain connects TRBV10-1 to TRBJ2-7; D may be TRBD1 (5 bases). This CDR3 is built from 13 residues. Trimming stripped 0 bases from V and 4 bases from J, with 7 bases between. Germline lookup yields CDR1 WNHNN and CDR2 SYGVQD (reference sequence). CDR3 loop: CASSESYRYEQYF. The CDR3 DNA reads as TGCGCCAGCAGTGAGTCGTACAGGTACGAGCAGTACTTC.

The genes are TRBV5-1 and TRBJ2-5, with no clear D. The CDR3 length is 14 residues. Trimming took 3 bases from V and 5 from J, leaving 14 bases between them. CDR1 and CDR2 (germline): SGHRS, YFSETQ. CDR3 sequence (DNA): TGCGCCAGCAGCTCCCGACTGGCGCGGGAGACCCAGTACTTC. It encodes CASSSRLARETQYF.

The chain has TRBV9 and TRBJ2-5; 9 bases are a match to TRBD1. The ends lost 1 base at V and 4 bases at J; junction bases unmatched: 8. CDR1 and CDR2 from the germline V gene are SGDLS and YYNGEE. This CDR3 is 16 amino acids long. The CDR3 DNA is TGTGCCAGCAGCGTAACTCTGACAGGGGGTAGAGAGACCCAGTACTTC. This encodes CASSVTLTGGRETQYF.

The chain employs TRBV9 and TRBJ2-2, with D possibly being TRBD1 (7 bases). The V end was cut by 2 bases, the J end by 3 bases, with 8 bases between. Germline V gene data show CDR1 as SGDLS and CDR2 as YYNGEE. CDR3 length: 14 residues. As DNA, the CDR3 is TGTGCCAGCAGCGTCAGGGGGGACACCGGGGAGCTGTTTTTT. Protein product: CASSVRGDTGELFF.

This clone was seen more than once but under ten times. J is TRBJ1-1 and V is TRBV30; 7 nucleotides match TRBD1. The V and J ends lost 3 bases and 0 bases, in that order; junction bases with no gene match: 4. There are 14 residues in the CDR3. The germline V gene has CDR1 GTSNPN and CDR2 SVGIG (reference sequence). In DNA form, the CDR3 reads TGTGCCTGGAGCCGGACAGGAATGAACACTGAAGCTTTCTTT. Its protein is CAWSRTGMNTEAFF.